The 2 T cell receptor beta chains below were found in one sample sequenced in a study of blood T cell repertoires in COVID-19. The repertoire was sequenced with immunoSEQ multiplex PCR; TCRdb's copy has only in-frame clones and lacks some. Seen here are approximately 290,000 clones, 80% to 90% observed once, and the top ten hold under 0.95%. Sequenced: peripheral blood. The receptor source for this set is a young man with acute or convalescent COVID-19.

J is TRBJ1-3 and V is TRBV28; TRBD1 might be the D (5 bases). The germline V gene has CDR1 MDHEN and CDR2 SYDVKM. Deletions cut 3 bases from V and 2 bases from J, with 11 bases between. The CDR3 loop spans 15 amino acids. Written as DNA, the CDR3 is TGTGCCAGCAGTTTTCGCCGGGGGGCTGGAAACACCATATATTTT. This sequence encodes CASSFRRGAGNTIYF. The full variable domain, its missing parts supplied by reference TRBV28 and TRBJ1-3, is DVKVTQSSRYLVKRTGEKVFLECVQDMDHENMFWYRQDPGLGLRLIYFSYDVKMKEKGDIPEGYSVSREKKERFSLILESASTNQTSMYLCASSFRRGAGNTIYFGEGSWLTVV.

CDR3 DNA sequence: TGTGCCACCCACCCCCTACTGAACACCGGGGAGCTGTTTTTT. Its translation is CATHPLLNTGELFF. The chain joins TRBV6-5 to TRBJ2-2, with unresolved D. The V gene's germline CDR1 is MNHEY and CDR2 SVGAGI. V lost 10 bases, J lost 1 base, and 13 bases lay in between. The CDR3 totals 14 residues.